These 4 T cell receptor beta chains came from one sample sequenced in a study of blood T cell repertoires in COVID-19. The protocol was immunoSEQ multiplex PCR, while the TCRdb copy is restricted to in-frame clones and leaves out a portion. The table includes tens of thousands of clones, 75% to 90% detected once. The sample comprised peripheral blood. Receptors were obtained from a man aged 30-40 years with acute or convalescent COVID-19.

Points on this clone: One end of the junction fails to match germline, which may point to a read error. The chain employs TRBV5-5 and TRBJ1-2; 8 bases fit TRBD1. Germline CDR1 is SGHKS and CDR2 is YYEKEE (reference sequence). CDR3 length equals 15 residues. The CDR3 spells CASSLAGQDSYRYTF. CDR3 coding DNA: TGTGCCAGCAGCTTGGCGGGACAGGATTCCTATCGCTACACCTTC.

The chain has TRBV19 and TRBJ1-1; TRBD1 matches at 9 bases. This CDR3 has 18 amino acids. V dropped 6 bases and J dropped 7; count of bases not matched to a gene: 21. Germline V gene sequence: CDR1 LNHDA, CDR2 SQIVND (reference sequence). The CDR3 region has the DNA TGTGCCAGTAGACTACAGGGGGCGCTGGGGACTCGAGGTTATGAAGCTTTCTTT. This encodes CASRLQGALGTRGYEAFF.

This rearrangement joins TRBV28 to TRBJ2-1, with D perhaps TRBD1 (6 bases). V lost 4 bases and J 1 base, leaving 17 bases between the germline ends. CDR3 length: 17 amino acids. CDR1 is MDHEN, CDR2 SYDVKM, per germline. CDR3 residues: CASSSRQGKRSYNEQFF. In DNA form, the CDR3 reads TGTGCCAGCAGTTCTCGTCAGGGGAAAAGGTCCTACAATGAGCAGTTCTTC.

The rearrangement uses TRBV19 and TRBJ2-7; TRBD1 aligns across 10 bases. J lost 3 bases, V lost 3 bases, and 5 bases had no gene match. Germline V gives CDR1 LNHDA, CDR2 SQIVND (reference sequence). CDR3 size: 15 residues. CDR3 amino acids: CASSIGTGDYYEQYV. DNA for the CDR3: TGTGCCAGTAGTATCGGGACAGGGGATTACTACGAGCAGTACGTC.